This entry is about one T cell receptor (beta chain). Arm-PCR of CDR3 regions and iRepertoire HTBI primers were the basis on which TCR beta libraries were built. TCRdb re-analysed the multiplex PCR reads in MiXCR, keeping a single row per CDR3 protein. The table lists approximately 400,000 distinct CDR3 sequences, 20% to 30% of them singletons. The CDR3 has 15 amino acids. The J segment lost 0 bases and the V segment lost 1 base, leaving 1 base of the junction unmatched. In germline, CDR1 is SGHDT, CDR2 YYEEEE. Sample time point: persistent/refractory GD, antithyroid drugs over 5 years with positive TRAb. The TCR library was prepared using RNA isolated from PBMCs. The data are from a study of regulatory T cells in long-lasting Graves disease.

This sequence joins TRBV5-6 and TRBJ1-2, with 9 positions matching TRBD1. The source was peripheral blood mononuclear cells (PBMCs), collected when the disease was refractory, from a patient treated with antithyroid drugs. This sequence was found in a female donor with Graves disease. The CDR3 DNA reads TGTGCCAGCAGCTTGACAGGGGGCACTAACTATGGCTACACCTTC. This gives the protein CASSLTGGTNYGYTF.